Below are 26 T cell receptor beta chains sequenced from a single sample in a study of cytomegalovirus exposure and HLA in healthy donors. This PCR relied on a set of 60 Vbeta primers and 13 Jbeta primers. Repertoires were generated with immunoSEQ multiplex PCR, while TCRdb's copy carries only in-frame clones and drops some. The table has around 280,000 clones, approximately 90% seen once. The material sequenced was PBMCs. These receptors were taken from a woman aged 18-29 years in good health and CMV-seronegative.

The CDR3 loop is CASSLGRQGAGETQYF. In DNA form, the CDR3 reads TGTGCCAGCAGCTTAGGAAGACAGGGGGCAGGGGAGACCCAGTACTTC. This sequence joins TRBV7-9 and TRBJ2-5; 10 bases agree with TRBD1. Germline values: CDR1 SEHNR, CDR2 FQNEAQ (reference sequence). V was pared by 1 base and J by 5 bases, with 7 bases of the junction left unmatched. This CDR3 is built from 16 residues.

The chain recombines TRBV19 with TRBJ1-6; possibly TRBD1 for D (6 bases). Trimming removed 5 bases at V and 7 bases at J, with 21 bases between. Germline CDR1 LNHDA, CDR2 SQIVND (reference sequence). The CDR3 runs 17 residues. The CDR3 sequence is CASSSRGGHGLNSPLHF. The CDR3 DNA is TGTGCCAGTAGTTCTCGGGGGGGACATGGTTTAAATTCACCCCTCCACTTT.

The chain joins TRBV25-1 to TRBJ2-1; D remains unclear. Germline values: CDR1 MGHDK, CDR2 SYGVNS. With 5 bases removed from V and 9 bases from J, the gap between germline ends came to 20 bases. This CDR3 is 15 amino acids long. CDR3 in DNA: TGTGCCAGCAGTCCCCCAGGTCGCTACAATAGTGAGCAGTTCTTC. Translated: CASSPPGRYNSEQFF.

This chain joins TRBV14 and TRBJ1-4; the D gene is possibly TRBD1 (6 bases). The V end was cut by 4 bases, the J end by 12 bases, with 12 bases between. This CDR3 region has 12 residues. The V gene's germline CDR1 is SGHDN and CDR2 FVKESK. CDR3 bases: TGTGCCAGCAGCCTAACAGGGATTCAACTGTTTTTT. Encoded protein: CASSLTGIQLFF.

The CDR3 nucleotides read TGCGCCAGCGCAAATCAGGGTTATGGCTACACCTTC. It yields the protein CASANQGYGYTF. The chain is built from TRBV5-1 and TRBJ1-2; D might be TRBD1 (5 bases). This CDR3 has 12 residues. The germline CDR1 and CDR2 sequences are SGHRS and YFSETQ. Trimming took off 7 bases at V and 5 bases at J, with 12 bases between the two ends.

This rearrangement joins TRBV6-5 to TRBJ2-1; 13 bases are a match to TRBD2. The trim removed 5 bases at V and 9 bases at J, leaving 7 bases unmatched. The CDR3 covers 15 residues. Germline V gene sequence: CDR1 MNHEY, CDR2 SVGAGI. The CDR3 is CASSGLAGAVGEQFF. The CDR3 coding sequence is TGTGCCAGCAGTGGACTAGCGGGGGCCGTGGGTGAGCAGTTCTTC.

This clone has just one count. The chain couples TRBV7-3 to TRBJ1-2; maybe TRBD1 (5 bases). The V end was cut by 1 base, the J end by 6 bases, with 12 bases between. The CDR3 extends over 14 amino acids. Germline values: CDR1 SGHTA, CDR2 FQGTGA. The CDR3 loop is CASSLSGGTDGYTF. In nucleotides, the CDR3 is TGTGCCAGCAGCTTAAGCGGGGGAACGGATGGCTACACCTTC.

V is TRBV4-1 and J is TRBJ2-5; D is possibly TRBD1 (6 bases). Trimming left V 1 base short and J 5 bases short, with 14 bases between. Looked up from germline, CDR1 is MGHRA and CDR2 is YSYEKL. This CDR3 is built from 15 residues. CDR3 in amino acids: CASSQVNRVAETQYF. The CDR3 DNA follows: TGCGCCAGCAGCCAAGTCAACAGGGTGGCCGAGACCCAGTACTTC.

The gene calls are TRBV4-1 and TRBJ2-1, with D possibly TRBD2 on 6 matching bases. The CDR3 length is 16 residues. V gave up 2 bases and J gave up 6 bases, with 17 bases separating them. CDR1 MGHRA and CDR2 YSYEKL come from the germline V gene. The CDR3: CASSQIWGLSGNEQFF. The CDR3 DNA sequence: TGCGCCAGCAGCCAAATTTGGGGACTCTCTGGCAATGAGCAGTTCTTC.

This chain connects TRBV5-1 to TRBJ2-2, with TRBD1 identical over 9 bases. This CDR3 is 19 amino acids long. The junction had 16 bases not matched to a gene; V was cut back by 5 bases and J by 2 bases. CDR1 SGHRS and CDR2 YFSETQ come from the germline V gene. The CDR3 sequence: CASRPTGTGFKQNTGELFF. Written as DNA, the CDR3 is TGCGCCAGCAGGCCCACCGGGACAGGGTTCAAGCAAAACACCGGGGAGCTGTTTTTT.

Of note for this clone: Distinct nucleotide sequences in the sample also encode this CDR3. The gene calls are TRBV11-3 and TRBJ2-5; 8 positions match TRBD1. CDR1 and CDR2 (germline): SGHNT, YENEEA. This CDR3 contains 15 residues. V dropped 1 base and J dropped 5; count of bases not matched to a gene: 6. Here the CDR3 reads CASSLGSGGLETQYF. The CDR3 coding sequence is TGTGCCAGCAGCTTAGGATCAGGGGGCCTCGAGACCCAGTACTTC. Using reference TRBV11-3 and TRBJ2-5 for the parts outside the CDR3, the full variable domain is EAGVVQSPRYKIIEKKQPVAFWCNPISGHNTLYWYLQNLGQGPELLIRYENEEAVDDSQLPKDRFSAERLKGVDSTLKIQPAELGDSAVYLCASSLGSGGLETQYFGPGTRLLVL.

The chain couples TRBV27 to TRBJ1-3, with a weak D call TRBD1 (5 bases). This CDR3 contains 14 residues. The V end was cut by 0 bases, the J end by 7 bases, with 10 bases between. Per germline, CDR1 MNHEY and CDR2 SMNVEV (reference sequence). CDR3 nucleotides: TGTGCCAGCAGTTTATCGGGGGGGAGTAACACCATATATTTT. It specifies CASSLSGGSNTIYF.

V gene TRBV14 combines with J gene TRBJ2-6; no firm D call. The V gene's germline CDR1 is SGHDN and CDR2 FVKESK. Trimming took off 4 bases at V and 1 base at J, with 8 bases between the two ends. This CDR3 contains 15 residues. Written as DNA, the CDR3 is TGTGCCAGCAGCCCATACGGTTCTGGGGCCAACGTCCTGACTTTC. Its translation is CASSPYGSGANVLTF.

The V and J genes are TRBV13 and TRBJ1-6; 8 bases line up with TRBD1. J lost 10 bases, V lost 5 bases, and 10 bases had no gene match. This CDR3 contains 15 residues. Per the germline V gene, CDR1 is PRHDT and CDR2 is FYEKMQ (reference sequence). The CDR3 loop reads CASSNRQGSYSPLHF. For the CDR3, the DNA is TGTGCCAGCAGCAACCGACAGGGGTCTTACTCACCCCTCCACTTT.

V is TRBV19 and J is TRBJ2-7; 10 bases are shared with TRBD1. The CDR3 covers 13 residues. CDR1 is LNHDA, CDR2 SQIVND, per germline (reference sequence). The V segment lost 2 bases and the J segment 11 bases; nucleotides outside the gene matches: 6. The CDR3 DNA follows: TGTGCCAGTAGTATACTAGGACAGGGGGGGAAGTACTTC. It translates to CASSILGQGGKYF.

The chain is built from TRBV7-8 and TRBJ2-5; 13 positions match TRBD2. The CDR3 has 14 amino acids. The V segment lost 6 bases and the J segment 6 bases; nucleotides outside the gene matches: 4. Germline V gene lookup returns CDR1 SGHVS and CDR2 FQNEAQ. CDR3 in DNA: TGTGCCAGCAGAATGGGACTAGCGGGGCAGACCCAGTACTTC. Its translation is CASRMGLAGQTQYF.

This chain joins TRBV6-1 and TRBJ2-3, with D possibly being TRBD2 (6 bases). Germline V gives CDR1 MNHNS, CDR2 SASEGT. The CDR3 length is 13 residues. Trimming stripped 4 bases from V and 4 bases from J, with 9 bases between. The CDR3 nucleotides read TGTGCCAGCAGTGGGCCGGGGGCAGATACGCAGTATTTT. As protein: CASSGPGADTQYF.

The chain has TRBV7-9 and TRBJ1-1; 7 nucleotides match TRBD1. The trim removed 5 bases at V and 3 bases at J, leaving 9 bases unmatched. The germline CDR1 and CDR2 sequences are SEHNR and FQNEAQ (reference sequence). This CDR3 contains 15 residues. The CDR3 DNA reads as TGTGCCAGCAGCGTCAGACGACAGGGAGACACTGAAGCTTTCTTT. This gives the protein CASSVRRQGDTEAFF.

The J gene is TRBJ2-7, the V gene TRBV5-8; D is undetermined. Germline CDR1 reads SGHTS; CDR2 reads YDEGEE. The CDR3 length is 13 residues. Deletions cut 2 bases from V and 2 bases from J, with 8 bases between. This CDR3 reads CASSLLAPYEQYF. CDR3 in DNA: TGTGCCAGCAGCTTATTAGCCCCCTACGAGCAGTACTTC.

The chain employs TRBV5-6 and TRBJ2-1, with D perhaps TRBD1 (5 bases). The germline gives CDR1 SGHDT, CDR2 YYEEEE. V was pared by 0 bases and J by 9 bases, with 10 bases between. This CDR3 is built from 13 residues. CDR3 nucleotide sequence: TGTGCCAGCAGCTTGGTTGGTAGGGGTGAGCAGTTCTTC. This codes for CASSLVGRGEQFF.

The chain combines TRBV6-1 with TRBJ2-7, with 12 bases lining up with TRBD2. CDR1 MNHNS and CDR2 SASEGT come from the germline V gene. This CDR3 is built from 15 residues. V was clipped by 10 bases and J by 4 bases; unmatched bases: 11. CDR3 in amino acids: CATNRLAGDPYEQYF. The CDR3 region has the DNA TGTGCCACCAATCGACTAGCGGGGGACCCATACGAGCAGTACTTC.

The DNA for the CDR3 is TGTGCCAGCAGCCAAACGACAGAGGTTGATTCACCCCTCCACTTT. Amino acids: CASSQTTEVDSPLHF. This sequence joins TRBV7-2 and TRBJ1-6, with D possibly matching TRBD1 (5 bases). CDR1 and CDR2 from the germline V gene are SGHTA and FQGNSA. The CDR3 extends over 15 amino acids. V was cut by 5 bases and J by 8 bases, with 16 bases left in between. The full variable domain, completed using reference TRBV7-2 and TRBJ1-6, is GAGVSQSPSNKVTEKGKDVELRCDPISGHTALYWYRQSLGQGLEFLIYFQGNSAPDKSGLPSDRFSAERTGGSVSTLTIQRTQQEDSAVYLCASSQTTEVDSPLHFGNGTRLTVT.

The chain carries TRBV29-1 and TRBJ2-5; 7 nucleotides line up with TRBD1. The CDR3 covers 15 residues. Trimming at V came to 4 bases and at J to 5 bases, leaving 13 bases not matched to a gene. Germline CDR1 reads SQVTM; CDR2 reads ANQGSEA. The CDR3 bases are TGCAGCGTTGGGAGACAGGGCGTTGGCAGGGAGACCCAGTACTTC. It codes for CSVGRQGVGRETQYF. Full variable domain (rest looked up from reference TRBV29-1 and TRBJ2-5): SAVISQKPSRDICQRGTSLTIQCQVDSQVTMMFWYRQQPGQSLTLIATANQGSEATYESGFVIDKFPISRPNLTFSTLTVSNMSPEDSSIYLCSVGRQGVGRETQYFGPGTRLLVL.

The chain combines TRBV19 with TRBJ2-5; TRBD2 matches at 11 bases. The V and J ends lost 2 bases and 5 bases, in that order; junction bases with no gene match: 7. CDR3 length: 16 amino acids. The germline CDR1 and CDR2 sequences are LNHDA and SQIVND (reference sequence). The CDR3 loop is CASSISSGGASETQYF. CDR3 nucleotide sequence: TGTGCCAGTAGTATAAGTAGCGGGGGGGCCTCGGAGACCCAGTACTTC.

This clone occurred a few times. In DNA, the CDR3 is TGCGCCAGTGGGGTGACAGGGGGTAATGGCTACACCTTC. Protein: CASGVTGGNGYTF. The chain joins TRBV5-1 to TRBJ1-2, with TRBD1 matching 9 bases. The CDR3 has 13 residues. CDR1 and CDR2 (germline): SGHRS, YFSETQ. The V and J ends lost 8 bases and 6 bases, in that order; junction bases with no gene match: 8.

A single count supports this clone. This chain links TRBV30 with TRBJ1-1; tentatively, D is TRBD1 (5 bases). The CDR3 contains 13 residues. Germline CDR1 reads GTSNPN; CDR2 reads SVGIG (reference sequence). Trimming removed 7 bases at V and 6 bases at J, with 18 bases between. CDR3 loop: CAYYSGVSSEAFF. CDR3 in DNA: TGTGCCTACTATTCGGGGGTATCATCTGAAGCTTTCTTT.